This T cell receptor (beta chain) was found in a study of beta chain features in type 1 diabetes. Findings of the study overall: TCRB rearrangement may or may not be influenced by HLA type; here this remained unresolved.

This clone was observed a handful of times. Its target is unknown. The study reverse transcribed the entire isolated RNA, so it sequenced expressed TCRB transcripts. Method: immunoSEQ multiplex PCR; TCRdb's copy keeps in-frame clones and lacks some. Of roughly 250,000 clones listed, about 9.3% are singletons. Sequenced material: naive CD4+ T cells from blood. The origin of this receptor is a woman between 18 and 29 years old in good health.

Written as DNA, the CDR3 is TGTGCCAGCAGTTTCTTTGGTGCGGGGAGTGGAGATACGCAGTATTTT. As protein: CASSFFGAGSGDTQYF. The rearrangement uses TRBV27 and TRBJ2-3; TRBD2 might be the D (6 bases). Germline V lookup: CDR1 MNHEY, CDR2 SMNVEV (reference sequence). The CDR3 covers 16 residues. Between the trimmed V and J ends, which lost 3 bases and 5 bases, there was a span of 18 bases.